This T cell receptor beta chain was captured by sequencing in a study of cytomegalovirus exposure and HLA in healthy donors. Germline CDR1 SEHNR, CDR2 FQNEAQ (reference sequence). V was cut by 1 base and J by 5 bases, with 12 bases left in between. The CDR3 has 15 amino acids. 13 Jbeta primers and 60 Vbeta primers were used for the PCR. Sequencing was performed with immunoSEQ multiplex PCR; in TCRdb, only in-frame clones are kept and a portion is missing. The profile covers some 99,000 clones, with about 80% appearing a single time and about 2% taken by the ten largest. The receptor's source is a man aged 35-49 years in good health and CMV-seronegative. What was sequenced was PBMCs. This chain connects TRBV7-9 to TRBJ2-1; perhaps TRBD2 as D (5 bases). CDR3 sequence: CASSLVRAEDNEQFF. DNA for the CDR3: TGTGCCAGCAGCTTAGTCCGCGCGGAGGACAATGAGCAGTTCTTC.